The 26 T cell receptor beta chains reported below all come from one sample, sequenced in a study of early T cells in non-severe SARS-CoV-2 infection. TCRdb redid the calling of the 5' RACE reads with MiXCR, one entry per CDR3 protein. Of tens of thousands of distinct CDR3 sequences in the sample, just under 15% were seen once. The sample consisted of whole blood. The source of these receptors is an adult who was a healthcare worker with PCR-confirmed SARS-CoV-2 infection or an uninfected control (not recorded which).

This clonotype was counted at least ten times. The chain couples TRBV7-2 to TRBJ2-7, with unresolved D. V dropped 10 bases and J dropped 2 bases, with 12 bases sitting between them. Germline V CDR1 and CDR2: SGHTA, FQGNSA. This CDR3 region has 12 residues. The CDR3 spells CAIGANTYEQYF. For the CDR3, the DNA is TGTGCCATCGGTGCTAATACCTACGAGCAGTACTTC.

This clonotype was counted between two and nine times. The chain couples TRBV7-3 to TRBJ2-7; D gene unclear. V gave up 3 bases and J gave up 2 bases, with 14 bases separating them. Looked up from germline, CDR1 is SGHTA and CDR2 is FQGTGA. This CDR3 is built from 15 residues. For the CDR3, the DNA is TGTGCCAGCAGCTTTCTCGACTGCCAGACCTACGAGCAGTACTTC. It encodes CASSFLDCQTYEQYF.

This clonotype was recorded at least ten times. This sequence joins TRBV12-3 or TRBV12-4 and TRBJ2-5; D unresolved. V was trimmed by 1 base and J by 7 bases, leaving 4 bases between them. This CDR3 contains 11 residues. The CDR3 bases are TGTGCCAGCAGTTTAGGGGGGACCCAGTACTTC. This codes for CASSLGGTQYF.

This clonotype occurred a few times. CDR3 residues: CASSAILAGYNEQFF. CDR3 DNA sequence: TGTGCCAGCAGTGCTATACTAGCGGGCTACAATGAGCAGTTCTTC. The V call is TRBV7-9, the J call TRBJ2-1; 9 bases fit TRBD2. Germline-derived CDR1 and CDR2 are SEHNR and FQNEAQ (reference sequence). The V segment lost 6 bases and the J segment 3 bases; nucleotides outside the gene matches: 6. This CDR3 has 15 amino acids.

A few counts support this clonotype. V is TRBV11-2 and J is TRBJ2-2, with D unresolved. The CDR3 runs to 13 residues. Germline V gene sequence: CDR1 SGHAT, CDR2 FQNNGV. Trimming shortened V by 1 base and J by 6 bases, and 6 bases separated the two germline ends. The CDR3 DNA is TGTGCCAGCAGCTTAGGCTTATCCGGGGAGCTGTTTTTT. Encoded protein: CASSLGLSGELFF.

This clonotype was counted only a few times. DNA of the CDR3: TGTGCCAGCAGACAGGGGCCTAGCTCCTACAATGAGCAGTTCTTC. This gives the protein CASRQGPSSYNEQFF. The rearrangement joins TRBV6-5 to TRBJ2-1; 7 nucleotides line up with TRBD1. Looked up from germline, CDR1 is MNHEY and CDR2 is SVGAGI. This CDR3 has 15 residues. Trimming at V came to 6 bases and at J to 0 bases, leaving 5 bases not matched to a gene.

This clonotype was recorded many times. The V and J genes are TRBV28 and TRBJ1-6; D unclear. Germline V CDR1 and CDR2: MDHEN, SYDVKM. The CDR3 has 11 amino acids. The V and J ends lost 4 bases and 11 bases respectively, with 6 bases between them. CDR3 coding DNA: TGTGCCAGCAGTTATAAAACACCCCTCCACTTT. It specifies CASSYKTPLHF.

This clonotype was seen ten or more times. The chain couples TRBV7-8 to TRBJ2-6; a possible D gene is TRBD2 (6 bases). This CDR3 contains 16 residues. Deletions cut 1 base from V and 2 bases from J, with 9 bases between. Germline V lookup: CDR1 SGHVS, CDR2 FQNEAQ. The CDR3 region has the DNA TGTGCCAGCAGCTTAGTGGCGGGGCCTGGGGCCAACGTCCTGACTTTC. It translates to CASSLVAGPGANVLTF.

This clonotype came up a few times. This sequence joins TRBV6-5 and TRBJ2-2; D is unclear. V dropped 6 bases and J dropped 7 bases, with 9 bases sitting between them. In germline, CDR1 is MNHEY, CDR2 SVGAGI. The CDR3 is 12 amino acids. CDR3 bases: TGTGCCAGCAGCCCTCTTAGCGGGGAGCTGTTTTTT. Protein sequence: CASSPLSGELFF.

The chain has TRBV24-1 and TRBJ2-3, with D uncertain. Looked up from germline, CDR1 is KGHDR and CDR2 is SFDVKD. This CDR3 is built from 13 residues. Trimming stripped 9 bases from V and 8 bases from J, with 17 bases between. CDR3: CATARSESGTQYF. For the CDR3, the DNA is TGTGCCACCGCACGTTCAGAGAGTGGTACGCAGTATTTT.

The rearrangement joins TRBV7-3 to TRBJ2-3; D is unresolved. Per the germline V gene, CDR1 is SGHTA and CDR2 is FQGTGA. The CDR3 has 13 amino acids. V lost 5 bases to trimming and J lost 6 bases, with 12 bases between them. The CDR3 region has the DNA TGTGCCAGCAGCCGGACCGTTCGTGATACGCAGTATTTT. Translation: CASSRTVRDTQYF.

This clonotype has only a few counts. The CDR3 spells CSARAGQKYTEAFF. The CDR3 bases are TGCAGTGCTAGAGCCGGACAGAAGTACACTGAAGCTTTCTTT. The chain links TRBV20-1 to TRBJ1-1; tentatively, D is TRBD1 (6 bases). The germline gives CDR1 DFQATT, CDR2 SNEGSKA (reference sequence). This CDR3 contains 14 residues. V dropped 1 base and J dropped 3 bases, with 12 bases sitting between them.

The rearrangement links TRBV28 to TRBJ2-5; D not resolved. The ends were cut back, 6 bases at V and 1 base at J, with 15 bases in the middle. CDR1 MDHEN and CDR2 SYDVKM come from the germline V gene. The CDR3 consists of 15 residues. Here the CDR3 DNA reads TGTGCCAGCAGCTTTACCGGGTTGACCCAAGAGACCCAGTACTTC. Translated, it gives CASSFTGLTQETQYF. Full variable domain (missing parts from reference TRBV28 and TRBJ2-5): DVKVTQSSRYLVKRTGEKVFLECVQDMDHENMFWYRQDPGLGLRLIYFSYDVKMKEKGDIPEGYSVSREKKERFSLILESASTNQTSMYLCASSFTGLTQETQYFGPGTRLLVL.

This clonotype was found a few times. The chain is built from TRBV5-6 and TRBJ2-1; no definite D call. CDR1 SGHDT and CDR2 YYEEEE come from the germline V gene. V lost 5 bases to trimming and J lost 10 bases, with 7 bases between them. CDR3 length: 10 residues. The CDR3 reads CASRSPEQFF. CDR3 nucleotides: TGTGCCAGCAGGTCCCCAGAGCAGTTCTTC.

This clonotype was seen many times. The chain couples TRBV19 to TRBJ2-1; D gene ambiguous. The CDR3 length is 14 residues. Looked up from germline, CDR1 is LNHDA and CDR2 is SQIVND (reference sequence). V gave up 5 bases and J gave up 6 bases, with 14 bases separating them. CDR3 amino acids: CASSSQSSSNEQFF. CDR3 bases: TGTGCCAGTAGTTCCCAGTCCAGCTCCAATGAGCAGTTCTTC. Using reference TRBV19 and TRBJ2-1 for the parts outside the CDR3, the full variable domain is DGGITQSPKYLFRKEGQNVTLSCEQNLNHDAMYWYRQDPGQGLRLIYYSQIVNDFQKGDIAEGYSVSREKKESFPLTVTSAQKNPTAFYLCASSSQSSSNEQFFGPGTRLTVL.

This clonotype was counted a few times. The junction shows a germline mismatch at one end, possibly a read error. The chain carries TRBV27 and TRBJ2-7; no reliable D call. The CDR3 contains 8 residues. Germline V lookup: CDR1 MNHEY, CDR2 SMNVEV (reference sequence). This CDR3 is CASSLPTF. The DNA of the CDR3 is TGTGCCAGCAGTCTACCTACGTTC.

This clonotype was observed many times. A junction boundary mismatches the germline segment, possibly from a read error. The chain recombines TRBV7-2 with TRBJ2-1; 8 bases map to TRBD2. This CDR3 spans 15 amino acids. Looked up from germline, CDR1 is SGHTA and CDR2 is FQGNSA. As DNA, the CDR3 is TGTGCCAGCAGCATAGCGGGGATCTCCTACAATGAGCAGTTCTTC. It yields the protein CASSIAGISYNEQFF.

This clonotype was observed a handful of times. The chain couples TRBV4-3 to TRBJ2-1; D is uncertain. Looked up from germline, CDR1 is LGHNA and CDR2 is YSLEER. V shed 3 bases and J shed 0 bases, with 12 bases lying between them. The CDR3 is 16 amino acids. The CDR3 region has the DNA TGCGCCAGCAGCCATTCAAGGAGTCGCTCCTACAATGAGCAGTTCTTC. Translated: CASSHSRSRSYNEQFF.

This clonotype was counted ten times or more. The chain links TRBV27 to TRBJ2-1, with 8 bases lining up with TRBD1. There are 12 residues in the CDR3. J lost 7 bases, V lost 4 bases, and 0 bases had no gene match. Per germline, CDR1 MNHEY and CDR2 SMNVEV (reference sequence). CDR3 coding DNA: TGTGCCAGCAGTTGGACAGGGAATGAGCAGTTCTTC. It encodes CASSWTGNEQFF.

The chain recombines TRBV7-9 with TRBJ1-6, with TRBD1 as a possible D gene (6 bases). CDR1 and CDR2 from the germline V gene are SEHNR and FQNEAQ (reference sequence). This CDR3 spans 14 amino acids. V lost 6 bases and J 4 bases, leaving 10 bases between the germline ends. As DNA, the CDR3 is TGTGCCAGCAGTCCTGGACAGTATAATTCACCCCTCCACTTT. As protein: CASSPGQYNSPLHF.

This clonotype has just a few counts. The chain recombines TRBV20-1 with TRBJ1-1; 7 bases are shared with TRBD1. The CDR3 loop spans 13 amino acids. Trimming cost V 2 bases and J 5 bases; bases outside gene matches: 5. The germline V gene has CDR1 DFQATT and CDR2 SNEGSKA (reference sequence). CDR3 DNA: TGCAGTGCTAGAAGGGGGCTGGGAACTGAAGCTTTCTTT. Translation: CSARRGLGTEAFF.

In this sample, this clonotype turned up a few times. The J gene is TRBJ1-1, the V gene TRBV20-1; D gene unclear. The germline gives CDR1 DFQATT, CDR2 SNEGSKA (reference sequence). V gave up 0 bases and J gave up 5 bases, with 10 bases separating them. This CDR3 contains 13 residues. The CDR3 loop reads CSARDRDLTEAFF. The CDR3 DNA reads TGCAGTGCTAGAGATAGGGATCTAACTGAAGCTTTCTTT.

This clonotype occurred many times. J is TRBJ2-7 and V is TRBV9; 12 bases fit TRBD2. This CDR3 is built from 17 residues. The trim removed 4 bases at V and 2 bases at J, leaving 10 bases unmatched. Germline values: CDR1 SGDLS, CDR2 YYNGEE. CDR3 bases: TGTGCCAGCAGCCCGCCGACTAGCGGGAGACAACCCTACGAGCAGTACTTC. This codes for CASSPPTSGRQPYEQYF.

In this sample, this clonotype turned up a few times. The CDR3 carries no conserved terminal phenylalanine or tryptophan, so it likely arises from a read error. The chain couples TRBV30 to TRBJ2-1, with 8 positions matching TRBD2. V lost 2 bases, J lost 12 bases, and 6 bases stayed unmatched. Germline V gene sequence: CDR1 GTSNPN, CDR2 SVGIG (reference sequence). The length of the CDR3 is 12 residues. The CDR3 DNA is TGTGCCTGGAGTATGACTAGCGTTAGGCAGTTCTCC. This gives the protein CAWSMTSVRQFS.

The chain links TRBV6-2 or TRBV6-3 to TRBJ2-1; D uncertain. The germline gives CDR1 MNHEY, CDR2 SVGEGT. CDR3 length: 18 residues. Deletions cut 2 bases from V and 8 bases from J, with 25 bases between. CDR3 DNA sequence: TGTGCCAGCAGTTACGAACCCAGCAGCGACCTAGAGGTCGATGAGCAGTTCTTC. This gives the protein CASSYEPSSDLEVDEQFF.

This clonotype was counted many times. This rearrangement joins TRBV24-1 to TRBJ2-2; D remains unclear. The ends were cut back, 3 bases at V and 3 bases at J, with 7 bases in the middle. The germline V gene has CDR1 KGHDR and CDR2 SFDVKD. The CDR3 spans 14 residues. The CDR3 loop reads CATSDQTDTGELFF. The CDR3 DNA reads TGTGCCACCAGTGATCAAACCGACACCGGGGAGCTGTTTTTT.